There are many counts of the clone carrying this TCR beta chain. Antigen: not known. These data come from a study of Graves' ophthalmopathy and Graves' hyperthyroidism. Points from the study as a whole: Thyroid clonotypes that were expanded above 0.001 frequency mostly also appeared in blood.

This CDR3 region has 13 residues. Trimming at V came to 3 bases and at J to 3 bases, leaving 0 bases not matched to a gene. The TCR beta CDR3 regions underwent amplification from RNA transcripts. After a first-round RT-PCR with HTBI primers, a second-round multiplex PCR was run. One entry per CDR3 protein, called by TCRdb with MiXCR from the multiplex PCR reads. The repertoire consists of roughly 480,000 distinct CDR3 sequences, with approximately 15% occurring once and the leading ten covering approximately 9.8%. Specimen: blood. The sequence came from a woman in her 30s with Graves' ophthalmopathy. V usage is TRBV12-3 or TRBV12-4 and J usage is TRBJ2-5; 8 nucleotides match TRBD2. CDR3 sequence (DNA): TGTGCCAGCAGTTTCGGGGGGGAAGAGACCCAGTACTTC. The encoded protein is CASSFGGEETQYF.